This T cell receptor beta chain stems from a study of blood T cell repertoires in COVID-19. Looking at the study overall: The analysed material was cDNA or gDNA that came from T cells, B-cell-depleted T cells, or PBMCs.

Germline lookup yields CDR1 SEHNR and CDR2 FQNEAQ (reference sequence). CDR3 length equals 16 residues. V was pared by 4 bases and J by 3 bases, with 7 bases of the junction left unmatched. Sequencing used immunoSEQ multiplex PCR; TCRdb keeps in-frame clones, though not all of them. The sample records fewer than 400,000 clones, 80% to 90% being singletons. The rearrangement links TRBV7-9 to TRBJ2-3; TRBD1 matches 10 bases. The sequence derives from a man aged 25-40 years who had recovered from COVID-19. The sample comprised PBMCs or T cells enriched from blood (not recorded which). Here the CDR3 reads CASSSFGTGATDTQYF. CDR3 nucleotides: TGTGCCAGCAGCTCCTTCGGGACAGGGGCAACAGATACGCAGTATTTT.